The entry below describes one TCR beta chain. The sample is drawn from a study of T cell changes during pregnancy in multiple sclerosis. With 4 bases clipped from V and 3 bases from J, the junction kept 4 bases outside the gene matches. Germline V gives CDR1 MNHNS, CDR2 SASEGT. This CDR3 spans 17 amino acids. Method: immunoSEQ multiplex PCR; TCRdb's copy keeps in-frame clones and lacks some. In the table there are 45,000 to 55,000 clones, approximately 92% of which are singletons. The V gene is TRBV6-1, the J gene TRBJ2-2; TRBD2 aligns across 14 bases. The clonotype was recovered from a female donor in good health, enrolled as a control in a pregnancy study. The source was CD4+ T cells from peripheral blood mononuclear cells, collected after pregnancy. The CDR3 reads CASSGLAGGPDTGELFF. The CDR3 coding sequence is TGTGCCAGCAGTGGACTAGCGGGGGGGCCGGACACCGGGGAGCTGTTTTTT.